The clone carrying this T cell receptor (beta chain) was seen a few times. This entry is derived from a study of glioma-infiltrating T cells after dendritic cell vaccination. CDR1 and CDR2 from the germline V gene are MNHEY and SVGAGI. This CDR3 spans 16 amino acids. J lost 2 bases, V lost 2 bases, and 3 bases had no gene match. Time point noted: after dendritic cell vaccination, including at tumor progression/relapse. Some clones are missing from TCRdb's copy, which holds only in-frame ones; the method was immunoSEQ multiplex PCR. The table has 85,000 to 100,000 clones, 85% seen once; the top ten hold 8.5%.

This specimen was blood, taken after dendritic cell vaccination. This TCR was recovered from a human donor with glioblastoma. This rearrangement joins TRBV6-5 to TRBJ2-3, with 11 bases that match TRBD2. CDR3 coding DNA: TGTGCCAGCAGTTACGCTAGCGGGGGGATCACAGATACGCAGTATTTT. This gives the protein CASSYASGGITDTQYF.